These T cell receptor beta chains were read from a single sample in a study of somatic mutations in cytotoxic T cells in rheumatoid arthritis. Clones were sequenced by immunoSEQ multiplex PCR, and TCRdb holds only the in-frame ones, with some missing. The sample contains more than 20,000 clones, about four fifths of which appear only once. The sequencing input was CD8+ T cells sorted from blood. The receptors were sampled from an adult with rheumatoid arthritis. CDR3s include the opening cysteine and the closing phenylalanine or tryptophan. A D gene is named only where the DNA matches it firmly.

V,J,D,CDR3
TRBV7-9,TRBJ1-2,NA,CASSLVQGFNYGYTF
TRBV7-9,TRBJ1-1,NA,CASSLARGMNTEAFF
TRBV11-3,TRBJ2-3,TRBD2,CASSSPGEGIADTQYF
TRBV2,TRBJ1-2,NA,CASSVGGRGANYGYTF
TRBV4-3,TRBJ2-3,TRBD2,CASSPSWGGGTDTQYF
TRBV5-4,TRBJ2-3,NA,CASSSSLVTDTQYF
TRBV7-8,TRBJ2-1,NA,CASSFPGQSSYNEQFF
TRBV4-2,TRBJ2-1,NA,CASSQVNKGWNEQFF
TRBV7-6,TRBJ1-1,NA,CASSDTGRVSPNTEAFF
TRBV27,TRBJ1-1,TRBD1,CASSLWGQGLSEAFF
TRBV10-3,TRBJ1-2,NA,CAISAGTSNYGYTF
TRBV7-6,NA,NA,CASSLVEEGAYEQYF
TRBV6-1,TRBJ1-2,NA,CASSRTPPYGYTF
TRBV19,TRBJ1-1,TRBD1,CASSSLGQGDQAFF
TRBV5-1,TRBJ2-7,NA,CASSGESTQGYEQYF
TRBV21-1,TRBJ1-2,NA,CASLGQGLYGYTF
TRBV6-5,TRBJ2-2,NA,CASSYWGGELFF
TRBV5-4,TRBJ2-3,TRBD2,CASSLEASGGADTQYF
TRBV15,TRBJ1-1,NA,CATSRRGTEAFF
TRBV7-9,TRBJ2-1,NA,CASSLSERDNEQFF
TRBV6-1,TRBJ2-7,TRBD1,CASSDPGQGYEQYF
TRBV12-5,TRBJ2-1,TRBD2,CASNHPNRLAGNEQFF
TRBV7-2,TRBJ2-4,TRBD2,CASSRWGGKNIQYF
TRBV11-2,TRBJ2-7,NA,CASSGRQAGAYEQYF
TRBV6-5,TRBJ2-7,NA,CASSYVSGTYEQYF
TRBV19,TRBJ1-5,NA,CASSIYEDQPQHF
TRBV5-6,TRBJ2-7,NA,CASSLDRVYEQYF
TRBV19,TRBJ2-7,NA,CASSASGSYEQYF
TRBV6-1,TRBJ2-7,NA,CASSELGGGSSYEQYF
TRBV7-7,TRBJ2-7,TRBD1,CASSLRTGSSYEQYF
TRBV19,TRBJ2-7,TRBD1,CASSIHTGGKPYEQYF